A selection of T cell receptor beta chains follows, all from one sample in a study of blood T cell repertoires in COVID-19. TCRdb's table, derived via immunoSEQ multiplex PCR, lists solely in-frame clones and lacks some. The sample lists about 100,000 clones, more than 65% occurring once. The source material was peripheral blood. These TCRs come from a man between 65 and 85 years old with active or convalescent COVID-19. CDR3s include the opening cysteine and the closing phenylalanine or tryptophan. A D gene is named only where the DNA matches it firmly. Only part of the rows carry a size: once, few, many, or a class if the clone is expanded.

d_call,v_call,clone_size,j_call,cdr3_aa,cdr3_nt
-,TRBV11-1,-,TRBJ2-7,CASSLGRQEYEQYF,TGTGCCAGCAGCTTAGGACGTCAGGAATACGAGCAGTACTTC
-,TRBV5-6,-,TRBJ1-4,CASSLGYSFEKLFF,TGTGCCAGCAGCTTGGGGTATAGCTTTGAAAAACTGTTTTTT
-,TRBV25-1,once,TRBJ2-2,CASSVRGNMNTGELFF,TGTGCCAGCAGTGTCCGGGGAAATATGAACACCGGGGAGCTGTTTTTT
-,TRBV6-2/TRBV6-3,-,TRBJ2-7,CASSYSNFEQYF,TGTGCCAGCAGTTACTCGAACTTCGAGCAGTACTTC
TRBD1,TRBV28,-,TRBJ2-7,CASSLPVGTGPYEQYF,TGTGCCAGCAGTTTGCCGGTCGGGACAGGGCCCTACGAGCAGTACTTC
TRBD2,TRBV4-3,once,TRBJ2-7,CASSQDWERGGLDEQYF,TGCGCCAGCAGCCAAGATTGGGAGCGGGGGGGCCTCGACGAGCAGTACTTC
-,TRBV15,-,TRBJ1-2,CATSRQGHYGYTF,TGTGCCACCAGCAGACAGGGGCACTATGGCTACACCTTC
-,TRBV6-1,-,TRBJ1-6,CASSEQGYNSPLHF,TGTGCCAGCAGTGAACAGGGATATAATTCACCCCTCCACTTT
TRBD1,TRBV9,few,TRBJ1-3,CASSATGQGAISSGNTIYF,TGTGCCAGCAGCGCGACGGGACAGGGGGCGATAAGCTCTGGAAACACCATATATTTT
TRBD1,TRBV18,-,TRBJ1-3,CASSSGQAGNTIYF,TGTGCCAGCTCCTCAGGACAGGCTGGAAACACCATATATTTT
TRBD1,TRBV9,-,TRBJ2-7,CASSVGDRVVYEQYF,TGTGCCAGCAGCGTAGGGGACAGGGTCGTTTACGAGCAGTACTTC
-,TRBV29-1,-,TRBJ1-4,CSVLQASGVFF,TGCAGCGTTCTCCAGGCCTCGGGAGTGTTTTTT
TRBD2,TRBV15,few,TRBJ2-1,CATSHGGFTYNEQFF,TGTGCCACCAGCCACGGGGGGTTTACCTACAATGAGCAGTTCTTC
-,TRBV24-1,-,TRBJ1-2,CATSDLFLSHGYTF,TGTGCCACCAGTGATTTGTTCCTTTCTCATGGCTACACCTTC
TRBD1,TRBV5-5,-,TRBJ2-7,CASSLGLGQGVYEQYF,TGTGCCAGCAGCTTGGGACTAGGACAGGGTGTATACGAGCAGTACTTC
-,TRBV24-1,-,TRBJ1-5,CATSGQHNQPQHF,TGTGCCACCTCAGGACAGCACAATCAGCCCCAGCATTTT
-,TRBV4-1,-,TRBJ2-2,CASSQTRVGTGELFF,TGCGCCAGCAGCCAAACCAGGGTGGGGACCGGGGAGCTGTTTTTT
-,TRBV3-1/TRBV3-2,-,TRBJ2-7,CASSRARPYEQYF,TGTGCCAGCAGCCGTGCGAGGCCCTACGAGCAGTACTTC
-,TRBV4-1,-,TRBJ2-7,CASSQVGGLHEQYF,TGCGCCAGCAGCCAAGTCGGGGGTCTGCACGAGCAGTACTTC
TRBD1,TRBV5-4,-,TRBJ1-1,CASSPTGVKDTEAFF,TGTGCCAGCAGCCCGACAGGGGTGAAGGACACTGAAGCTTTCTTT
TRBD2,TRBV28,-,TRBJ2-7,CASSSGSGYDEQYF,TGTGCCAGCAGTTCGGGTAGCGGGTATGACGAGCAGTACTTC
TRBD2,TRBV5-1,-,TRBJ2-3,CASSLSGGAPDTQYF,TGCGCCAGCAGCTTAAGCGGGGGGGCTCCAGATACGCAGTATTTT
-,TRBV9,-,TRBJ1-3,CASSVGGEVYSGNTIYF,TGTGCCAGCAGCGTAGGGGGGGAGGTCTACTCTGGAAACACCATATATTTT
-,TRBV4-1,-,TRBJ2-1,CASSQGPGSSYNEQFF,TGCGCCAGCAGCCAAGGGCCCGGGAGCAGCTACAATGAGCAGTTCTTC
-,TRBV7-2,-,TRBJ1-6,CASSLDRTLYNSPLHF,TGTGCCAGCAGCTTAGACAGGACACTCTATAATTCACCCCTCCACTTT
-,TRBV19,-,TRBJ1-1,CASRQTWTEAFF,TGTGCCAGTAGGCAAACTTGGACTGAAGCTTTCTTT
TRBD2,TRBV7-3,-,TRBJ2-3,CASSITSGGADTQYF,TGTGCCAGCAGCATAACTAGCGGGGGGGCAGATACGCAGTATTTT
TRBD1,TRBV28,-,TRBJ2-2,CASRGQGRTGELFF,TGTGCCAGCAGGGGACAGGGACGGACCGGGGAGCTGTTTTTT
TRBD2,TRBV2,-,TRBJ2-1,CASGGSGRFSYNEQFF,TGTGCCAGCGGGGGTAGCGGGAGGTTCTCCTACAATGAGCAGTTCTTC
TRBD1,TRBV3-1/TRBV3-2,once,TRBJ1-2,CASSPFPGQGLGYGYTF,TGTGCCAGCAGCCCCTTCCCCGGACAGGGCCTTGGGTATGGCTACACCTTC
TRBD1,TRBV7-2,few,TRBJ2-3,CASSLGANRGRTDTQYF,TGTGCCAGCAGCTTAGGGGCAAACAGGGGGCGCACAGATACGCAGTATTTT
-,TRBV9,once,TRBJ1-2,CASSPDGGIGGYTF,TGTGCCAGCAGCCCAGACGGGGGAATTGGTGGCTACACCTTC
-,TRBV7-8,-,TRBJ1-5,CASSLGRDQPQHF,TGTGCCAGCAGCTTAGGCAGGGATCAGCCCCAGCATTTT
-,TRBV19,-,TRBJ1-1,CASSIRPGGNTEAFF,TGTGCCAGTAGTATACGGCCCGGAGGTAACACTGAAGCTTTCTTT
-,TRBV5-6,-,TRBJ2-5,CASSLDRPQETQYF,TGTGCCAGCAGCTTGGACAGGCCCCAAGAGACCCAGTACTTC
-,TRBV5-1,-,TRBJ1-2,CASSRDSAYGYTF,TGCGCCAGCAGCCGCGACAGCGCCTATGGCTACACCTTC
TRBD1,TRBV7-9,-,TRBJ2-6,CASSPGRDRYSGANVLTF,TGTGCCAGCAGCCCGGGCCGGGACAGGTACTCTGGGGCCAACGTCCTGACTTTC
-,TRBV10-3,-,TRBJ2-3,CAIKGSGGPDTQYF,TGTGCCATCAAGGGCTCGGGGGGCCCAGATACGCAGTATTTT
TRBD1,TRBV6-1,-,TRBJ1-3,CATCKAGGAGGNTIYF,TGTGCCACCTGTAAAGCAGGGGGCGCAGGTGGAAACACCATATATTTT
-,TRBV5-1,-,TRBJ1-1,CASSPDSALRAFF,TGCGCCAGCAGCCCCGACAGCGCACTGAGAGCTTTCTTT
TRBD2,TRBV29-1,-,TRBJ2-7,CSVKLAGDSYEQYF,TGCAGCGTGAAACTAGCGGGGGACTCCTACGAGCAGTACTTC
TRBD1,TRBV28,-,TRBJ1-2,CASNTGGYGYTF,TGTGCCAGCAACACAGGGGGGTATGGCTACACCTTC
-,TRBV19,-,TRBJ2-4,CASSLPSGRGSKNIQYF,TGTGCCAGTAGTCTCCCCTCGGGCAGGGGATCCAAAAACATTCAGTACTTC
-,TRBV9,-,TRBJ2-2,CASSVEGQGGTGELFF,TGTGCCAGCAGCGTAGAAGGGCAGGGGGGCACCGGGGAGCTGTTTTTT
TRBD1,TRBV7-6,-,TRBJ2-5,CASSPIQGVQTQYF,TGTGCCAGCAGCCCGATTCAGGGGGTCCAGACCCAGTACTTC
-,TRBV7-9,-,TRBJ2-3,CASTADDRFDTDTQYF,TGTGCCAGCACCGCCGACGACAGGTTCGACACAGATACGCAGTATTTT
-,TRBV7-2,many,TRBJ2-5,CASSLGTRGFGGVGETQYF,TGTGCCAGCAGCTTAGGCACGAGAGGCTTCGGAGGGGTGGGAGAGACCCAGTACTTC
-,TRBV15,few,TRBJ2-3,CATSRDSLHTQYF,TGTGCCACCAGCAGAGATAGCCTACATACGCAGTATTTT
-,TRBV6-5,-,TRBJ1-1,CASSYPGGTEAFF,TGTGCCAGCAGTTACCCCGGGGGCACTGAAGCTTTCTTT
TRBD1,TRBV5-4,-,TRBJ1-2,CASSLAGTGITYGYTF,TGTGCCAGCAGCTTGGCAGGGACAGGGATTACCTATGGCTACACCTTC
TRBD2,TRBV6-2/TRBV6-3,-,TRBJ2-1,CASSSSGGLGEQFF,TGTGCCAGCAGTTCGAGCGGGGGGTTGGGTGAGCAGTTCTTC
-,TRBV10-1,-,TRBJ2-1,CASSEQGPSGQFF,TGCGCCAGCAGTGAGCAGGGGCCCTCGGGTCAGTTCTTC
-,TRBV6-5,-,TRBJ2-3,CASSPGPDTQYF,TGTGCCAGCAGCCCAGGGCCAGATACGCAGTATTTT
-,TRBV19,-,TRBJ1-1,CASTPRGGSMNTEAFF,TGTGCCAGTACTCCACGAGGTGGGTCCATGAACACTGAAGCTTTCTTT